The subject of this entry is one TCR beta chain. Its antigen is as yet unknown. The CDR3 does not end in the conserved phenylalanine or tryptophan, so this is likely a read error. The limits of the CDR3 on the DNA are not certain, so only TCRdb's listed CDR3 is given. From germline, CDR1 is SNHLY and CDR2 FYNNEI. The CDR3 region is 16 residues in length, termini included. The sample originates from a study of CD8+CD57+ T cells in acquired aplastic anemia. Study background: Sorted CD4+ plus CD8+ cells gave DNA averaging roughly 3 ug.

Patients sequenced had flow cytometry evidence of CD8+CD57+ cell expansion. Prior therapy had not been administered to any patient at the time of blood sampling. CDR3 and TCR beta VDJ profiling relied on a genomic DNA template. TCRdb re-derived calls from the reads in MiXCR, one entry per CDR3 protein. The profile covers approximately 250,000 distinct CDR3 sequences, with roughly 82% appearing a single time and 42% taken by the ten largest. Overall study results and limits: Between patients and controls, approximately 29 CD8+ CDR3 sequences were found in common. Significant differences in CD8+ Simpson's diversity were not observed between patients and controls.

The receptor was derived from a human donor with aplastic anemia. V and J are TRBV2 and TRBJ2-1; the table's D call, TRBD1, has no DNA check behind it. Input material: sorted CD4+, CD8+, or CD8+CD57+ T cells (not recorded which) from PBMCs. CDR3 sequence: CASRDGGTNTQDVQLG.